Shown below are 14 T cell receptor beta chains from a single sample sequenced in a study of blood T cell repertoires in COVID-19. The table came from immunoSEQ multiplex PCR; TCRdb's copy has only in-frame clones and leaves some out. The profile shows approximately 220,000 clones, 85% of them singletons. The sample taken for sequencing was PBMCs or T cells enriched from blood (not recorded which). The receptors come from a man aged 35 to 55 who had recovered from COVID-19.

This chain uses TRBV4-3 with TRBJ1-1, with D hard to call. Deletions cut 0 bases from V and 4 bases from J, with 6 bases between. Germline V CDR1 and CDR2: LGHNA, YSLEER. The CDR3 length is 13 residues. CDR3 sequence reads: CASSQDKRTEAFF. CDR3 DNA: TGCGCCAGCAGCCAAGATAAGCGCACTGAAGCTTTCTTT.

The gene calls are TRBV5-4 and TRBJ2-7; 7 bases agree with TRBD2. The germline V gene encodes CDR1 SGHNT and CDR2 YYREEE (reference sequence). V shed 0 bases and J 2 bases; nucleotides not matched to a gene: 5. The CDR3 has 15 residues. This CDR3 reads CASSLVGGRAYEQYF. The CDR3 DNA follows: TGTGCCAGCAGCTTGGTCGGTGGGAGGGCCTACGAGCAGTACTTC.

The rearrangement links TRBV7-9 to TRBJ1-4, with D uncertain. Germline values: CDR1 SEHNR, CDR2 FQNEAQ (reference sequence). There are 13 residues in the CDR3. V shed 1 base and J shed 5 bases, with 5 bases lying between them. The CDR3 DNA follows: TGTGCCAGCAGCTTAGAACGGAATGAAAAACTGTTTTTT. Amino acids: CASSLERNEKLFF.

J is TRBJ2-7 and V is TRBV5-1; 10 bases fit TRBD2. Unmatched junction bases numbered 8, after V lost 0 bases and J lost 5 bases. The CDR3 runs to 16 residues. In germline, CDR1 is SGHRS, CDR2 YFSETQ. The CDR3 nucleotides are TGCGCCAGCAGCTTGGCGGCTAGCGGGAGCTTCCACGAGCAGTACTTC. Translation: CASSLAASGSFHEQYF.

The chain combines TRBV15 with TRBJ1-5, with 8 positions matching TRBD1. The germline V gene has CDR1 LNHNV and CDR2 YYDKDF (reference sequence). There are 15 residues in the CDR3. V was pared by 3 bases and J by 7 bases, with 8 bases of the junction left unmatched. The CDR3 region is CATSSLTGVGQPQHF. In DNA, the CDR3 is TGTGCCACCAGCAGCTTGACAGGGGTTGGGCAGCCCCAGCATTTT.

The chain carries TRBV2 and TRBJ1-1; D is uncertain. Germline-derived CDR1 and CDR2 are SNHLY and FYNNEI. Between the trimmed V and J ends, which lost 1 base and 3 bases, there was a span of 9 bases. The CDR3 consists of 14 residues. The CDR3 here is CASSEDTSYTEAFF. Here the CDR3 DNA reads TGTGCCAGCAGTGAAGACACCTCTTACACTGAAGCTTTCTTT.

The chain has TRBV9 and TRBJ2-5; 7 nucleotides line up with TRBD2. Germline CDR1 is SGDLS and CDR2 is YYNGEE. The CDR3 contains 15 residues. With V trimmed by 4 bases and J by 5 bases, 11 bases remained unmatched. The CDR3 bases are TGTGCCAGCAGCCCTACAGGACTAGTAGGGGAGACCCAGTACTTC. Amino acid sequence: CASSPTGLVGETQYF.

The CDR3 DNA sequence: TGTGCCAGCAGCTTAGGGGGAGGGGCTACCCCGAACACTGAAGCTTTCTTT. Translating gives CASSLGGGATPNTEAFF. The chain joins TRBV7-2 to TRBJ1-1; possible D gene TRBD1, 5 bases. The CDR3 extends over 17 amino acids. Per the germline V gene, CDR1 is SGHTA and CDR2 is FQGNSA. V was clipped by 1 base and J by 1 base, with 16 bases between them.

This clone was recorded at least ten times. The rearrangement joins TRBV28 to TRBJ2-2; 8 bases are a match to TRBD1. The J segment lost 4 bases and the V segment lost 6 bases, leaving 10 bases of the junction unmatched. CDR3 length: 16 residues. Germline-derived CDR1 and CDR2 are MDHEN and SYDVKM. CDR3 in amino acids: CASSHFEDRVTGELFF. The CDR3 nucleotides read TGTGCCAGCAGCCATTTTGAGGACAGGGTCACCGGGGAGCTGTTTTTT.

V gene TRBV4-1 combines with J gene TRBJ1-1; D is ambiguous. The V gene's germline CDR1 is MGHRA and CDR2 YSYEKL. The CDR3 spans 13 residues. V was cut by 7 bases and J by 1 base, with 10 bases left in between. CDR3 sequence (DNA): TGCGCCAGCAACATAAAACCGAACACTGAAGCTTTCTTT. Amino acid sequence: CASNIKPNTEAFF.

CDR3 in amino acids: CASSAGPPGELFF. The DNA for the CDR3 is TGTGCCAGCAGCGCAGGGCCCCCTGGGGAGCTGTTTTTT. The V gene is TRBV9, the J gene TRBJ2-2; possible D gene TRBD1, 5 bases. CDR1 and CDR2 (germline): SGDLS, YYNGEE. The CDR3 has 13 residues. The V end lost 3 bases, the J end lost 8 bases, and 11 bases lay between the germline ends.

This clone was counted only a few times. The chain recombines TRBV28 with TRBJ2-1, with 8 nucleotides matching TRBD1. With V trimmed by 8 bases and J by 8 bases, 8 bases remained unmatched. CDR3 length equals 13 residues. Germline lookup yields CDR1 MDHEN and CDR2 SYDVKM. The chain's CDR3 is CASGRQGLYEQFF. In nucleotides, the CDR3 is TGTGCCAGCGGTCGACAGGGGCTGTATGAGCAGTTCTTC. The full variable domain, completed using reference TRBV28 and TRBJ2-1, is DVKVTQSSRYLVKRTGEKVFLECVQDMDHENMFWYRQDPGLGLRLIYFSYDVKMKEKGDIPEGYSVSREKKERFSLILESASTNQTSMYLCASGRQGLYEQFFGPGTRLTVL.

V gene TRBV14 combines with J gene TRBJ2-2; TRBD2 might be the D (5 bases). The germline V gene has CDR1 SGHDN and CDR2 FVKESK. CDR3 length equals 16 residues. V lost 3 bases, J lost 5 bases, and 16 bases lay in between. CDR3 sequence: CASSHQNAGRTGELFF. CDR3 in DNA: TGTGCCAGCAGCCATCAGAATGCGGGTCGGACCGGGGAGCTGTTTTTT.

The genes are TRBV9 and TRBJ1-3; maybe TRBD1 (5 bases). Germline V CDR1 and CDR2: SGDLS, YYNGEE. The CDR3 length is 14 residues. Trimming cost V 4 bases and J 6 bases, with 14 bases left between them. The CDR3: CASSHGGEENTIYF. CDR3 nucleotide sequence: TGTGCCAGCAGCCACGGGGGGGAGGAAAACACCATATATTTT.